The subject of this entry is one T cell receptor (beta chain). Data came from immunoSEQ multiplex PCR; TCRdb stores just in-frame clones and leaves some out. The sample consists of about 42,000 clones, 83% of them appearing once. This entry is derived from a study of control samples from healthy donors and cancer patients. The CDR3 loop spans 14 amino acids. Per the germline V gene, CDR1 is ENHRY and CDR2 is SYGVKD. With 5 bases removed from V and 1 base from J, the gap between germline ends came to 11 bases. The genes are TRBV10-3 and TRBJ1-1; D call uncertain. Sequencing was done on a sample of blood. The TCR originated in a man aged 55 to 70 in good health. The CDR3 bases are TGTGCCATCAGTCCACGAGAGGGGAACACTGAAGCTTTCTTT. Its translation is CAISPREGNTEAFF.